Presented here are 27 T cell receptor beta chains from one specimen sequenced in a study of human T cells and chemical hapten exposure listed by TCRdb under 2021. Libraries were constructed by RACE. TCRdb shows the sequencer as NextSeq 500. The public reads were run again by TCRdb, first through fastp at Q25 and then through MiXCR, and only productive beta chains were kept. When rows share a CDR3 protein, they turn into one entry using the most common DNA and genes. The sample data list around 380,000 distinct CDR3 sequences, and around 5% of these were observed just once. 2% to 2.5% of the sample lies in the top ten. This specimen's time point label, per the study, means: patch test 1, 2 weeks after DPC sensitization. The sample's treatment or condition label is to be understood as: therapeutic diphenylcyclopropenone sensitization with weekly scalp DPC. Here the sequenced sample was whole blood, taken in connection with sensitization to the hapten diphenylcyclopropenone (DPC). The origin of the receptors is a woman aged 50 to 60 with alopecia areata. Some clones in this sample may be carry-over from other donors' samples.

The chain is built from TRBV5-1 and TRBJ2-3, with D hard to call. CDR3 length equals 17 residues. Deletions cut 5 bases from V and 0 bases from J, with 19 bases between. Germline lookup yields CDR1 SGHRS and CDR2 YFSETQ. This CDR3 reads CASSSFGTEVSTDTQYF. The CDR3 coding sequence is TGCGCCAGCAGTTCATTCGGAACAGAAGTAAGCACAGATACGCAGTATTTT.

This clonotype showed up many times. The V call is TRBV5-1, the J call TRBJ1-2; a possible D gene is TRBD1 (5 bases). V gave up 1 base and J gave up 5 bases, with 12 bases separating them. From germline, CDR1 is SGHRS and CDR2 YFSETQ. This CDR3 spans 14 amino acids. CDR3 loop: CASSLQGDEYGYTF. Written as DNA, the CDR3 is TGCGCCAGCAGCTTGCAAGGGGACGAGTATGGCTACACCTTC. The whole variable domain, remainder taken from reference TRBV5-1 and TRBJ1-2, is KAGVTQTPRYLIKTRGQQVTLSCSPISGHRSVSWYQQTPGQGLQFLFEYFSETQRNKGNFPGRFSGRQFSNSRSEMNVSTLELGDSALYLCASSLQGDEYGYTFGSGTRLTVV.

The table lists this clonotype with many counts. The rearrangement joins TRBV5-1 to TRBJ1-5; a possible D gene is TRBD1 (5 bases). Germline CDR1 reads SGHRS; CDR2 reads YFSETQ. V was trimmed by 4 bases and J by 4 bases, leaving 15 bases between them. The CDR3 totals 15 residues. In DNA form, the CDR3 reads TGCGCCAGCAGCCTTGGTGGACGGGGGAATCAGCCCCAGCATTTT. This gives the protein CASSLGGRGNQPQHF. The complete variable domain, with remaining parts taken from reference TRBV5-1 and TRBJ1-5, reads KAGVTQTPRYLIKTRGQQVTLSCSPISGHRSVSWYQQTPGQGLQFLFEYFSETQRNKGNFPGRFSGRQFSNSRSEMNVSTLELGDSALYLCASSLGGRGNQPQHFGDGTRLSIL.

This clonotype is a singleton in its sample. With a much larger clone just one base away, this may be a read error. This CDR3 fails to terminate in the conserved phenylalanine or tryptophan, so it likely reflects a read error. The gene calls are TRBV12-3 or TRBV12-4 and TRBJ1-1, with D maybe TRBD1 (5 bases). The CDR3 totals 14 residues. Trimming left V 5 bases short and J 1 base short, with 11 bases between. CDR3 loop: CASSTQGGNTEAFL. The CDR3 DNA follows: TGTGCCAGCAGTACTCAGGGCGGGAACACTGAAGCTTTCTTA.

This clonotype was seen more than once but under ten times. This chain uses TRBV10-2 with TRBJ2-3; 8 bases match TRBD2. Germline assignment: CDR1 WSHSY and CDR2 SAAADI. The length of the CDR3 is 15 residues. V lost 3 bases and J lost 4; bases outside the gene matches: 6. The CDR3 DNA sequence: TGCGCCAGCAGTGAAGGGCTAGCGGGTCCAGATACGCAGTATTTT. Translating gives CASSEGLAGPDTQYF.

This clonotype was counted a few times. CDR3: CSARDLGSTDTQYF. The CDR3 DNA is TGCAGTGCTAGGGACTTGGGCTCCACAGATACGCAGTATTTT. The J gene is TRBJ2-3, the V gene TRBV20-1, with D possibly TRBD2 on 5 matching bases. The CDR3 is 14 residues long. V was pared by 3 bases and J by 2 bases, with 12 bases between. The V gene's germline CDR1 is DFQATT and CDR2 SNEGSKA (reference sequence).

This clonotype was counted at least ten times. The chain joins TRBV20-1 to TRBJ2-4; 8 bases fit TRBD1. The CDR3 has 15 residues. Per the germline V gene, CDR1 is DFQATT and CDR2 is SNEGSKA (reference sequence). V was pared by 1 base and J by 6 bases, with 8 bases of the junction left unmatched. CDR3 bases: TGCAGTGCTAGAGGCCAGGACAGGGCGGGAAACATTCAGTACTTC. Translated, it gives CSARGQDRAGNIQYF.

This clonotype was seen ten or more times. This rearrangement joins TRBV12-3 or TRBV12-4 to TRBJ1-6; possibly TRBD1 for D (6 bases). Trimming took 1 base from V and 10 from J, leaving 11 bases between them. The CDR3 totals 14 residues. The CDR3 loop reads CASSLGQGRSPLHF. The CDR3, as DNA: TGTGCCAGCAGTTTAGGTCAGGGGCGATCACCCCTCCACTTT.

This clonotype was detected only a few times. V usage is TRBV29-1 and J usage is TRBJ2-1; D remains unclear. CDR1 and CDR2 (germline): SQVTM, ANQGSEA. V was trimmed by 0 bases and J by 4 bases, leaving 4 bases between them. The CDR3 is 12 residues long. The CDR3 DNA is TGCAGCGTTGAAGATCAGTACAATGAGCAGTTCTTC. Protein product: CSVEDQYNEQFF.

The chain has TRBV7-2 and TRBJ1-6; D is possibly TRBD1 (5 bases). In germline, CDR1 is SGHTA, CDR2 FQGNSA. V was trimmed by 5 bases and J by 9 bases, leaving 17 bases between them. This CDR3 is 15 amino acids long. CDR3 in amino acids: CASSAGAGLSSPLHF. The CDR3 bases are TGTGCCAGCAGCGCAGGAGCAGGGTTGAGTTCACCCCTCCACTTT.

In this sample, this clonotype turned up many times. The CDR3 DNA follows: TGTGCCAGCAGGAACACCGGGGAGCTGTTTTTT. Translation gives CASRNTGELFF. V gene TRBV7-3 combines with J gene TRBJ2-2; no definite D call. Germline assignment: CDR1 SGHTA and CDR2 FQGTGA. The CDR3 contains 11 residues. The germline V and J ends were trimmed by 6 bases and 1 base, with 0 bases remaining between them.

The rearrangement links TRBV14 to TRBJ1-2; 7 positions agree with TRBD1. The V and J ends lost 4 bases and 3 bases, in that order; junction bases with no gene match: 8. The germline V gene has CDR1 SGHDN and CDR2 FVKESK. The CDR3 consists of 15 residues. CDR3 nucleotide sequence: TGTGCCAGCAGCCGAGAAGCTGGGACAGACTATGGCTACACCTTC. This sequence encodes CASSREAGTDYGYTF. Supplemented by reference TRBV14 and TRBJ1-2, the full variable domain reads EAGVTQFPSHSVIEKGQTVTLRCDPISGHDNLYWYRRVMGKEIKFLLHFVKESKQDESGMPNNRFLAERTGGTYSTLKVQPAELEDSGVYFCASSREAGTDYGYTFGSGTRLTVV.

This clonotype has ten or more counts. The chain couples TRBV11-2 to TRBJ1-5; 12 bases fit TRBD1. CDR3 length equals 16 residues. Germline CDR1 reads SGHAT; CDR2 reads FQNNGV. With 5 bases clipped from V and 5 bases from J, the junction kept 7 bases outside the gene matches. DNA for the CDR3: TGTGCCAGCAGCCCCGGGACAGGGGGCGCCGATCAGCCCCAGCATTTT. Its translation is CASSPGTGGADQPQHF.

In its sample, this clonotype was seen many times. The chain combines TRBV9 with TRBJ2-6; TRBD1 aligns across 7 bases. The CDR3 has 19 residues. The junction had 13 bases not matched to a gene; V was cut back by 0 bases and J by 4 bases. Germline loops: CDR1 SGDLS, CDR2 YYNGEE. In DNA, the CDR3 is TGTGCCAGCAGCGTAGCCCTGGACAGGAAGGATCTGGGGGCCAACGTCCTGACTTTC. Encoded protein: CASSVALDRKDLGANVLTF.

The chain joins TRBV6-5 to TRBJ1-2, with 9 bases matching TRBD1. Germline values: CDR1 MNHEY, CDR2 SVGAGI. J gave up 6 bases and V 6 bases, and 5 bases lay outside the gene matches. There are 13 residues in the CDR3. The CDR3 protein is CASRRDRGDGYTF. CDR3 bases: TGTGCCAGCAGACGAGACAGGGGGGATGGCTACACCTTC.

This clonotype has more than one count but fewer than ten. J is TRBJ2-1 and V is TRBV5-4; no clear D gene. This CDR3 has 13 residues. CDR1 and CDR2 (germline): SGHNT, YYREEE (reference sequence). V lost 0 bases and J lost 6, with 7 bases in between. The CDR3: CASSLVHINEQFF. Written as DNA, the CDR3 is TGTGCCAGCAGCTTGGTACATATCAATGAGCAGTTCTTC.

The V and J genes are TRBV3-1 and TRBJ1-3; TRBD1 is a possible D gene (6 bases). The CDR3 is made up of 14 amino acids. Germline V gene sequence: CDR1 LGHDT, CDR2 YNNKEL (reference sequence). V lost 1 base, J lost 6 bases, and 10 bases lay in between. DNA for the CDR3: TGTGCCAGCAGCCAAGCGAACAGGGCAAACACCATATATTTT. It specifies CASSQANRANTIYF.

This clonotype was observed a few times. The rearrangement links TRBV20-1 to TRBJ2-7; D is perhaps TRBD1 (5 bases). Germline-derived CDR1 and CDR2 are DFQATT and SNEGSKA (reference sequence). This CDR3 region has 13 residues. Trimming stripped 5 bases from V and 2 bases from J, with 13 bases between. CDR3 sequence reads: CSAPTQGTYEQYF. CDR3 bases: TGCAGTGCTCCAACCCAGGGCACCTACGAGCAGTACTTC.

In this sample, this clonotype turned up a few times. The chain couples TRBV3-1 to TRBJ2-7; D not certain. Germline V gene data show CDR1 as LGHDT and CDR2 as YNNKEL (reference sequence). The CDR3 loop spans 16 amino acids. V lost 0 bases to trimming and J lost 2 bases, with 14 bases between them. DNA of the CDR3: TGTGCCAGCAGCCAAGATTTGATTGGGCCCCCCTACGAGCAGTACTTC. It codes for CASSQDLIGPPYEQYF.

The chain has TRBV5-6 and TRBJ2-1; a possible D gene is TRBD1 (5 bases). Trimming shortened V by 9 bases and J by 0 bases, and 13 bases separated the two germline ends. In germline, CDR1 is SGHDT, CDR2 YYEEEE. The CDR3 has 14 amino acids. The CDR3 spells CATYQGTSYNEQFF. CDR3 DNA: TGTGCCACGTATCAGGGAACCTCCTACAATGAGCAGTTCTTC.

The sample holds many counts of this clonotype. The rearrangement joins TRBV5-1 to TRBJ2-7; a possible D gene is TRBD2 (7 bases). The CDR3 length is 16 residues. In germline, CDR1 is SGHRS, CDR2 YFSETQ. V was pared by 0 bases and J by 2 bases, with 15 bases between. The CDR3 reads CASSLAGGGAAYEQYF. CDR3 bases: TGCGCCAGCAGCTTGGCAGGTGGGGGGGCGGCCTACGAGCAGTACTTC.

This clonotype was counted ten times or more. The genes are TRBV10-3 and TRBJ2-7, with 8 bases lining up with TRBD1. The CDR3 length is 14 residues. V trimming: 0 bases; J trimming: 2 bases; junction bases outside the gene matches: 0. Germline lookup yields CDR1 ENHRY and CDR2 SYGVKD. The DNA of the CDR3 is TGTGCCATCAGTGAGTCGGGACAGGCCTACGAGCAGTACTTC. It encodes CAISESGQAYEQYF.

This clonotype was detected ten times or more. The gene calls are TRBV7-2 and TRBJ1-6; a possible D gene is TRBD1 (5 bases). The CDR3 totals 15 residues. Trimming stripped 5 bases from V and 9 bases from J, with 17 bases between. Germline V gene sequence: CDR1 SGHTA, CDR2 FQGNSA. CDR3 sequence (DNA): TGTGCCAGCAGCCCCGCCGCAGGGAGTATTTCACCCCTCCACTTT. Its protein is CASSPAAGSISPLHF.

In its sample, this clonotype was seen many times. The rearrangement uses TRBV24-1 and TRBJ2-3; D is perhaps TRBD1 or TRBD2 (5 bases each). The CDR3 totals 14 residues. V lost 9 bases, J lost 5 bases, and 17 bases lay in between. The germline CDR1 and CDR2 sequences are KGHDR and SFDVKD. CDR3 region: CATPDEGSRDTQYF. The DNA of the CDR3 is TGTGCCACCCCCGACGAGGGGTCGAGAGATACGCAGTATTTT.

The chain joins TRBV28 to TRBJ2-1, with D possibly being TRBD2 (6 bases). The CDR3 consists of 12 residues. CDR1 is MDHEN and CDR2 is SYDVKM in the germline V gene. The V gene lost 4 bases and the J gene lost 12 bases, with 13 bases spanning the gap. The CDR3 spells CASSSEGLRQFF. The CDR3 DNA is TGTGCCAGCAGTTCTGAGGGACTTAGGCAGTTCTTC.

This clonotype was counted many times. This chain connects TRBV9 to TRBJ2-6; no firm D call. Deletions cut 4 bases from V and 4 bases from J, with 6 bases between. The CDR3 is 13 residues long. Germline V lookup: CDR1 SGDLS, CDR2 YYNGEE. The CDR3 reads CASSRPGANVLTF. In DNA, the CDR3 is TGTGCCAGCAGCCGCCCCGGGGCCAACGTCCTGACTTTC.

J is TRBJ2-7 and V is TRBV5-6; the D is unclear. The germline V gene has CDR1 SGHDT and CDR2 YYEEEE. V lost 0 bases to trimming and J lost 5 bases, with 9 bases between them. The CDR3 has 13 residues. DNA for the CDR3: TGTGCCAGCAGCTTGGGGGATGGGAACGAGCAGTACTTC. As protein: CASSLGDGNEQYF.